This T cell receptor beta chain was sequenced during a study of response to subunit inactivated influenza vaccine. Study results and limitations: Only a handful of new T cells, the authors suggested, are recruited with each seasonal influenza vaccination.

TCRdb ran MiXCR on the RT-PCR reads and lists one entry per CDR3 protein. This table has over 400,000 distinct CDR3 sequences, approximately 11% appearing once. In its sample, this clonotype was seen many times. Its antigen is currently unknown. CDR3 length: 11 amino acids. The V gene lost 6 bases and the J gene lost 6 bases, with 12 bases spanning the gap. CDR1 is DFQATT and CDR2 is SNEGSKA in the germline V gene (reference sequence). The TCR sequence derives from a man aged 45-60 years who received an inactivated influenza vaccine. Sequences were derived from PBMCs from blood, sampled roughly 48 days after vaccination. The chain combines TRBV20-1 with TRBJ2-7; D is undetermined. The CDR3 DNA is TGCAGTGCCCGGCGGCACAGCGAGCAGTACTTC. Translating it yields CSARRHSEQYF.